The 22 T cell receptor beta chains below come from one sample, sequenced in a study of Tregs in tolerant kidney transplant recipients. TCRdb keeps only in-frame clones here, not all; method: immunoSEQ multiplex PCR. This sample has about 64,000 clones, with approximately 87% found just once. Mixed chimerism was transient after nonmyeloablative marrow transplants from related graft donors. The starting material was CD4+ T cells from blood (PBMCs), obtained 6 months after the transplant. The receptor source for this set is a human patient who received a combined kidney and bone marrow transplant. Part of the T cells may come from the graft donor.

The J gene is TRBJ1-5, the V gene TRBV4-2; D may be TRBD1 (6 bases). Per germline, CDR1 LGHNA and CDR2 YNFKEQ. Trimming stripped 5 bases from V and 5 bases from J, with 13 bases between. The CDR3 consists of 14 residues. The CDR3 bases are TGTGCCAGCAGCGAATCAGGGGCGGATCAGCCCCAGCATTTT. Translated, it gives CASSESGADQPQHF.

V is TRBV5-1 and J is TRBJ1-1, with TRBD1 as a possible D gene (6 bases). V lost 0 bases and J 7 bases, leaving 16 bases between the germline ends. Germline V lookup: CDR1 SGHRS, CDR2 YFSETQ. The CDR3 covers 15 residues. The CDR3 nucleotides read TGCGCCAGCAGCTTGGAGGTGGGGGCGCTTGGTGAAGCTTTCTTT. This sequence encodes CASSLEVGALGEAFF.

CDR3 loop: CASSERGQSNQPQHF. CDR3 bases: TGTGCCAGCAGTGAGAGAGGACAAAGCAATCAGCCCCAGCATTTT. This chain uses TRBV2 with TRBJ1-5; tentative D call: TRBD1 (5 bases). Trimming removed 3 bases at V and 1 base at J, with 10 bases between. The CDR3 has 15 residues. Germline CDR1 SNHLY, CDR2 FYNNEI. Full variable domain (rest looked up from reference TRBV2 and TRBJ1-5): EPEVTQTPSHQVTQMGQEVILRCVPISNHLYFYWYRQILGQKVEFLVSFYNNEISEKSEIFDDQFSVERPDGSNFTLKIRSTKLEDSAMYFCASSERGQSNQPQHFGDGTRLSIL.

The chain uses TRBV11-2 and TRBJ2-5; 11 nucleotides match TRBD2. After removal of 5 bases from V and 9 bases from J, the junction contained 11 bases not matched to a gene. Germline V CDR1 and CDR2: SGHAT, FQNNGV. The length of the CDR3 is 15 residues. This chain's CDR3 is CASSLLAGDIMAQYF. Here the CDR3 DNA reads TGTGCCAGCAGCCTACTAGCGGGGGATATTATGGCCCAGTACTTC.

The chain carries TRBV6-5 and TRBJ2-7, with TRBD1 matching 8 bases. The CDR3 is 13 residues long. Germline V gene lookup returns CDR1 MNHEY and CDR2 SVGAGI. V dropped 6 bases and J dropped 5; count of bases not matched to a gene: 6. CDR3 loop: CASRQTGVHEQYF. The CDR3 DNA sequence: TGTGCCAGCAGGCAGACAGGGGTCCACGAGCAGTACTTC.

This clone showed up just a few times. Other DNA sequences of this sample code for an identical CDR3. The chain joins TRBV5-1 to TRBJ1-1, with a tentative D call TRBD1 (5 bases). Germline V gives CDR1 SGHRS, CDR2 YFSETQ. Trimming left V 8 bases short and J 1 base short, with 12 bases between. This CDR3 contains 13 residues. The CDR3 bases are TGCGCCAGTACACCCAGGGAGAACACTGAAGCTTTCTTT. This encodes CASTPRENTEAFF.

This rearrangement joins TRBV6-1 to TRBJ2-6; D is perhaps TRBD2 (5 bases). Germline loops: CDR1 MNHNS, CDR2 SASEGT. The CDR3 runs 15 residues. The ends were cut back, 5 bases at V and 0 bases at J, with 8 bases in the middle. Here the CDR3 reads CASSNGNSGANVLTF. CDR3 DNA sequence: TGTGCCAGCAGTAACGGGAACTCTGGGGCCAACGTCCTGACTTTC.

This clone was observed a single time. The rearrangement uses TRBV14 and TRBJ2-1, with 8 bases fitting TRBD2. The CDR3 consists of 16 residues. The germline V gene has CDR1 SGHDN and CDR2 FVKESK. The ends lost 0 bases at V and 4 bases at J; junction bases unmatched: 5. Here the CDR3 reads CASSQDRASGYNEQFF. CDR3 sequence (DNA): TGTGCCAGCAGCCAAGATCGGGCTAGCGGGTACAATGAGCAGTTCTTC.

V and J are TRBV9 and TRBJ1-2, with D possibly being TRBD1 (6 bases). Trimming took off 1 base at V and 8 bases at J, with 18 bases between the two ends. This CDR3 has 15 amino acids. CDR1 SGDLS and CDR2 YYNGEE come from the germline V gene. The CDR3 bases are TGTGCCAGCAGCGTAAATGAACGTAGGGGGTTAGGCTACACCTTC. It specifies CASSVNERRGLGYTF.

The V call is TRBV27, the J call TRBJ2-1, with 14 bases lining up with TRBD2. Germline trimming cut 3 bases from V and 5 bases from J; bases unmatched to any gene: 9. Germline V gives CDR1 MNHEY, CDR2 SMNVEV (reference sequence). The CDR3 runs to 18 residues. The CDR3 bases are TGTGCCAGCAGTTTGGTCCAAATGGGACTAGCGGGGGACAATGAGCAGTTCTTC. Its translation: CASSLVQMGLAGDNEQFF.

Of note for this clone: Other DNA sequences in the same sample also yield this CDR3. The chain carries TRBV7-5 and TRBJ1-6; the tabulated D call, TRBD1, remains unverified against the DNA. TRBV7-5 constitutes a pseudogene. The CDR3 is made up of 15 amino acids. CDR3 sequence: CVRSSRVLPNSPLHF. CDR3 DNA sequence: TGTGTCAGAAGCTCCAGGGTTTTGCCTAATTCACCCCTCCACTTT.

The CDR3 spells CASSKGGQSYEQYF. CDR3 sequence (DNA): TGTGCCAGCAGCAAAGGCGGGCAGAGCTACGAGCAGTACTTC. The chain uses TRBV7-7 and TRBJ2-7; a weak D match, TRBD2 (5 bases). The CDR3 loop spans 14 amino acids. V shed 5 bases and J shed 3 bases, with 14 bases lying between them. Germline values: CDR1 SSHAT, CDR2 FNYEAQ (reference sequence).

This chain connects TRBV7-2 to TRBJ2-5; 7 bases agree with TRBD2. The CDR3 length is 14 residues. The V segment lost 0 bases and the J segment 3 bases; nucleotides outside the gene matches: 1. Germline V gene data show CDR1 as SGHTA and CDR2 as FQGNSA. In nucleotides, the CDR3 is TGTGCCAGCAGCTTAGCAACTAGCGAAGAGACCCAGTACTTC. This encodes CASSLATSEETQYF.

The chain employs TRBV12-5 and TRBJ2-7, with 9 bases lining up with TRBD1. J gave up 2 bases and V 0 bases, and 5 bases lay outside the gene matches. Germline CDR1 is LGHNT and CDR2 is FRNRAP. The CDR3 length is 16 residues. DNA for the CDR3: TGTGCTAGTGGTTTGGTACTCGGGACAGGGCCCTACGAGCAGTACTTC. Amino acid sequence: CASGLVLGTGPYEQYF.

The CDR3 reads CASSQDGQGEQFF. In nucleotides, the CDR3 is TGCGCCAGCAGCCAAGATGGGCAGGGTGAGCAGTTCTTC. The rearrangement links TRBV4-3 to TRBJ2-1, with D possibly TRBD1 on 5 matching bases. Between the trimmed V and J ends, which lost 0 bases and 9 bases, there was a span of 9 bases. This CDR3 comprises 13 residues. Germline values: CDR1 LGHNA, CDR2 YSLEER.

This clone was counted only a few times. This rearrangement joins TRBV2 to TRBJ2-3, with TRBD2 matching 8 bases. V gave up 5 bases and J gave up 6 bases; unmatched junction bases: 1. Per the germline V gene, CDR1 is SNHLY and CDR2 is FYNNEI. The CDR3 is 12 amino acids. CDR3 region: CASSSGSDTQYF. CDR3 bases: TGTGCCAGCAGTAGCGGGAGCGATACGCAGTATTTT.

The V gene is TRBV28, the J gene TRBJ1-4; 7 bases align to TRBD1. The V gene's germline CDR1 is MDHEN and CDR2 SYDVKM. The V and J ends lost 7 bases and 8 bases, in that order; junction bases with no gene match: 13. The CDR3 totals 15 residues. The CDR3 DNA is TGTGCCAGCAACACTCACAGGGGATCTGCGGAAAAACTGTTTTTT. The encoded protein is CASNTHRGSAEKLFF.

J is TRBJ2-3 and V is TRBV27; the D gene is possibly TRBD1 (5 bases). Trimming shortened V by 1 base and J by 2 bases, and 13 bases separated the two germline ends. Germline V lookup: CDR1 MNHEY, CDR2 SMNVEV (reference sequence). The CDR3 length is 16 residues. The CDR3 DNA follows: TGTGCCAGCAGTTTATTCGGCAGGGCTAACACAGATACGCAGTATTTT. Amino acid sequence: CASSLFGRANTDTQYF.

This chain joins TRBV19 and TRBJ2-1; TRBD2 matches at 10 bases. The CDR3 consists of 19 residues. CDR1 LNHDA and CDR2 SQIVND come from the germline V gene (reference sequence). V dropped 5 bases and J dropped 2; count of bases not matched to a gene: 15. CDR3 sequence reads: CASSPTAGLAAITYNEQFF. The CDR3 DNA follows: TGTGCCAGTAGTCCCACGGCTGGACTAGCGGCTATTACCTACAATGAGCAGTTCTTC.

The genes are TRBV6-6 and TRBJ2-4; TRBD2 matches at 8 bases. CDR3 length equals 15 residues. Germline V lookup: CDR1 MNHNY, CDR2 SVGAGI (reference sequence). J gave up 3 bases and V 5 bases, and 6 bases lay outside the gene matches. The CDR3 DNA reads TGTGCCAGCAGTAGGCCTGGGACTAGCAAAAACATTCAGTACTTC. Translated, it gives CASSRPGTSKNIQYF.

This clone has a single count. The CDR3 loop reads CASSPTSDHEQYF. The CDR3 DNA follows: TGTGCCAGCTCACCGACTAGCGACCACGAGCAGTACTTC. The genes are TRBV18 and TRBJ2-7, with 8 bases aligning to TRBD2. Germline V lookup: CDR1 KGHSH, CDR2 LQKENI. CDR3 size: 13 residues. Trimming removed 3 bases from V and 5 bases from J; junction bases left unmatched: 3.

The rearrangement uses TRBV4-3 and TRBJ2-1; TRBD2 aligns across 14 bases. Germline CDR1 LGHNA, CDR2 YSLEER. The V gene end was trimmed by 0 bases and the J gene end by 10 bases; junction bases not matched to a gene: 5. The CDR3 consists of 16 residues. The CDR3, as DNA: TGCGCCAGCAGCCAAGATGGGACTAGCGGGAGAGGGGAGCAGTTCTTC. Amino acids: CASSQDGTSGRGEQFF.